Following are 25 T cell receptor beta chains from one sample sequenced in a study of blood T cells in healthy people across ages. Primers used in a second PCR of roughly 6 to 12 cycles were a sample-barcoded 5' primer and a J-beta primer mix. TCRdb analysed the 5' RACE reads with MiXCR anew, one entry per CDR3 protein. This sample carries hundreds of thousands of distinct CDR3 sequences, 53% of them seen once, and the ten largest clones take roughly 40%. The sequenced material came from blood. These receptor sequences come from a man of 80 years or more in good health.

The gene calls are TRBV20-1 and TRBJ2-7; D gene ambiguous. This CDR3 contains 14 residues. Trimming took off 0 bases at V and 3 bases at J, with 12 bases between the two ends. Germline V gene sequence: CDR1 DFQATT, CDR2 SNEGSKA (reference sequence). This CDR3 is CSARDQRHLYEQYF. In nucleotides, the CDR3 is TGCAGTGCTAGAGATCAGAGGCATCTCTACGAGCAGTACTTC.

This clonotype was observed a single time. This rearrangement joins TRBV28 to TRBJ2-7; 7 bases agree with TRBD1. The V gene end was trimmed by 3 bases and the J gene end by 7 bases; junction bases not matched to a gene: 12. This CDR3 has 15 residues. In germline, CDR1 is MDHEN, CDR2 SYDVKM. CDR3 sequence (DNA): TGTGCCAGCAGTTTTGTTAGGACAGGCCGCCGAGAGCAGTACTTC. Amino acids: CASSFVRTGRREQYF.

V is TRBV7-8 and J is TRBJ2-3; D possibly corresponds to TRBD2 (6 bases). V was shortened by 5 bases and J by 2 bases, with 11 bases between the two germline ends. This CDR3 spans 14 amino acids. Germline V gives CDR1 SGHVS, CDR2 FQNEAQ. The CDR3 here is CASSIVADTDTQYF. In nucleotides, the CDR3 is TGTGCCAGCAGCATCGTAGCGGACACAGATACGCAGTATTTT.

The chain links TRBV5-1 to TRBJ2-7; 7 bases match TRBD1. The end of the DNA is better explained by TRBJ2-1, so the J call may be wrong. The CDR3 consists of 13 residues. Germline V gene lookup returns CDR1 SGHRS and CDR2 YFSETQ. CDR3 sequence: CASSGTVLNEQFF. The CDR3 DNA reads TGCGCCAGCAGCGGGACAGTTCTCAATGAGCAGTTCTTC.

This chain links TRBV6-6 with TRBJ2-5; 8 nucleotides line up with TRBD2. The CDR3 has 17 residues. J was trimmed by 0 bases and V by 6 bases; bases with no gene match: 12. Germline V gives CDR1 MNHNY, CDR2 SVGAGI (reference sequence). In nucleotides, the CDR3 is TGTGCCAGCAGCCCCCTCCGAGTAGCGGGGAACCAAGAGACCCAGTACTTC. Translating gives CASSPLRVAGNQETQYF.

A word on this clonotype: At one end the junction does not follow the germline gene, possibly because of a read error. The CDR3 DNA follows: TGTGCCAGCAGTCTCGTGAGCGGGACCTACAATGAGCAGTTCTTC. As protein: CASSLVSGTYNEQFF. The genes are TRBV5-1 and TRBJ2-1; TRBD2 matches at 7 bases. Germline loops: CDR1 SGHRS, CDR2 YFSETQ. The CDR3 has 15 residues.

This clonotype showed up just a few times. The rearrangement uses TRBV3-1 and TRBJ2-7, with TRBD1 identical over 7 bases. Germline loops: CDR1 LGHDT, CDR2 YNNKEL (reference sequence). The junction had 5 bases not matched to a gene; V was cut back by 1 base and J by 8 bases. The CDR3 extends over 13 amino acids. The CDR3 region is CASSQGTGPKQYF. The CDR3 nucleotides read TGTGCCAGCAGCCAAGGGACAGGCCCCAAGCAGTACTTC.

The table lists this clonotype with a count of one. J is TRBJ2-4 and V is TRBV21-1; whether TRBD2, the table's D call, matches the DNA was not checked. TRBV21-1 is a known pseudogene. CDR3 size: 23 residues. The CDR3 nucleotides read TGTGCCAGCAGCTACTGGAAGCCGGTAGCGGGAGAAACCCTCAACAGCTCCTACAATGAGCAGTACTTC. As protein: CASSYWKPVAGETLNSSYNEQYF.

The chain uses TRBV20-1 and TRBJ2-1; 7 nucleotides match TRBD2. Germline assignment: CDR1 DFQATT and CDR2 SNEGSKA (reference sequence). This CDR3 contains 12 residues. The V gene end was trimmed by 7 bases and the J gene end by 14 bases; junction bases not matched to a gene: 14. CDR3 sequence reads: CSVGGKGRAEFF. CDR3 nucleotides: TGCAGTGTTGGAGGGAAAGGGAGGGCGGAGTTCTTC.

V gene TRBV24-1 combines with J gene TRBJ1-5; a possible D gene is TRBD1 (5 bases). Germline CDR1 reads KGHDR; CDR2 reads SFDVKD. This CDR3 is 15 amino acids long. V was trimmed by 3 bases and J by 4 bases, leaving 12 bases between them. The CDR3 here is CATSDGGLANQPQHF. The CDR3 DNA sequence: TGTGCCACCAGTGATGGGGGATTAGCAAATCAGCCCCAGCATTTT.

CDR3 DNA: TGTGCCAGCAGCCCCCCGGACACCAACGAGCAGTACTTC. It codes for CASSPPDTNEQYF. The chain combines TRBV6-5 with TRBJ2-5, with TRBD1 as a possible D gene (5 bases). TRBJ2-7 explains the end of the DNA better; the J call may be wrong. This CDR3 is 13 amino acids long. Germline V lookup: CDR1 MNHEY, CDR2 SVGAGI.

The chain has TRBV3-1 and TRBJ1-2; D is ambiguous. Trimming pared 6 bases from V and 6 bases from J, leaving 14 bases between. The CDR3 covers 13 residues. Germline lookup yields CDR1 LGHDT and CDR2 YNNKEL (reference sequence). CDR3 protein: CASSADGSDGYTF. The CDR3 DNA reads as TGTGCCAGCAGTGCCGACGGTTCAGATGGCTACACCTTC.

In its sample, this clonotype was seen once. V and J are TRBV29-1 and TRBJ1-4, with a weak D call TRBD1 (6 bases). The ends were cut back, 5 bases at V and 5 bases at J, with 9 bases in the middle. The CDR3 is 12 amino acids. The germline CDR1 and CDR2 sequences are SQVTM and ANQGSEA. Here the CDR3 reads CSVSGANEKLFF. The CDR3 DNA follows: TGCAGCGTTTCAGGGGCCAATGAAAAACTGTTTTTT.

CDR3 nucleotides: TGCAGTGCTAGCCTCGCCCAGGGGAACGGCCACAGATACGCGTATTTT. This translates into CSASLAQGNGHRYAYF. V gene TRBV20-1 combines with J gene TRBJ2-3, with D possibly being TRBD1 (6 bases). Trimming took 3 bases from V and 14 from J, leaving 30 bases between them. CDR3 length: 16 amino acids. Looked up from germline, CDR1 is DFQATT and CDR2 is SNEGSKA (reference sequence).

On this clonotype: The conserved phenylalanine or tryptophan is not found at the CDR3 terminus, so this likely reflects a read error. The CDR3 DNA reads as TGCAGTGCTAGGGTCCCGGGACAGGTAAATCAGCCCCAGCATTTG. It specifies CSARVPGQVNQPQHL. The chain carries TRBV20-1 and TRBJ1-5; 8 bases align to TRBD1. The CDR3 is 15 amino acids. V was pared by 3 bases and J by 4 bases, with 8 bases of the junction left unmatched. CDR1 DFQATT and CDR2 SNEGSKA come from the germline V gene (reference sequence).

This sequence joins TRBV29-1 and TRBJ2-6, with 12 bases fitting TRBD1. After removal of 7 bases from V and 4 bases from J, the junction contained 11 bases not matched to a gene. Germline V gene sequence: CDR1 SQVTM, CDR2 ANQGSEA. This CDR3 is 17 amino acids long. The CDR3 sequence is CSATGDRGRSGANVLTF. Here the CDR3 DNA reads TGCAGCGCCACTGGGGACAGGGGGCGATCAGGGGCCAACGTCCTGACTTTC. Filled out from reference TRBV29-1 and TRBJ2-6, the complete variable domain reads SAVISQKPSRDICQRGTSLTIQCQVDSQVTMMFWYRQQPGQSLTLIATANQGSEATYESGFVIDKFPISRPNLTFSTLTVSNMSPEDSSIYLCSATGDRGRSGANVLTFGAGSRLTVL.

V usage is TRBV28 and J usage is TRBJ1-3, with D possibly being TRBD1 (5 bases). V was clipped by 5 bases and J by 4 bases, with 12 bases between them. This CDR3 has 14 amino acids. Germline-derived CDR1 and CDR2 are MDHEN and SYDVKM. CDR3 sequence reads: CASSVRGAGNTIYF. The CDR3, as DNA: TGTGCCAGCAGTGTTAGGGGTGCGGGAAACACCATATATTTT.

The V and J genes are TRBV7-2 and TRBJ2-5, with a tentative D call TRBD1 (5 bases). The last part of the DNA fits TRBJ2-7 better; the J call may be wrong. CDR1 is SGHTA and CDR2 is FQGNSA in the germline V gene. The CDR3 length is 16 residues. The CDR3 loop reads CASSLAAKGWSYEQYF. DNA of the CDR3: TGTGCCAGCAGCTTAGCGGCAAAGGGGTGGTCCTACGAGCAGTACTTC.

The chain combines TRBV7-9 with TRBJ1-2, with D perhaps matching TRBD1 (6 bases). Germline V gene data show CDR1 as SEHNR and CDR2 as FQNEAQ (reference sequence). Trimming shortened V by 5 bases and J by 0 bases, and 13 bases separated the two germline ends. CDR3 size: 15 residues. The CDR3 region is CASSRAGVANYGYTF. The CDR3 bases are TGTGCCAGCAGCCGCGCAGGGGTGGCTAACTATGGCTACACCTTC.

This clonotype was observed a handful of times. CDR3 DNA sequence: TGCAGCGTTGAGGTCCCGGACCCTAACTATGGCTACACCTTC. It codes for CSVEVPDPNYGYTF. The chain has TRBV29-1 and TRBJ1-2; D is undetermined. Trimming took off 3 bases at V and 0 bases at J, with 11 bases between the two ends. CDR1 is SQVTM and CDR2 is ANQGSEA in the germline V gene. There are 14 residues in the CDR3.

The chain carries TRBV20-1 and TRBJ2-5; 8 bases fit TRBD2. The J call could be wrong; TRBJ2-7 is a better fit for the DNA end. Per the germline V gene, CDR1 is DFQATT and CDR2 is SNEGSKA (reference sequence). The CDR3 is 15 amino acids. In nucleotides, the CDR3 is TGCAGTGCGCACCCGGGAAGCGGGAGAATCTACGAGCAGTACTTC. Its translation is CSAHPGSGRIYEQYF.

V usage is TRBV2 and J usage is TRBJ1-6; TRBD1 is a possible D gene (5 bases). The germline V gene encodes CDR1 SNHLY and CDR2 FYNNEI. The CDR3 extends over 14 amino acids. Trimming took 5 bases from V and 8 from J, leaving 13 bases between them. CDR3: CASSLGRGDSPLHF. The CDR3, as DNA: TGTGCCAGCAGTCTCGGCCGAGGGGATTCACCCCTCCACTTT.

In this sample, this clonotype turned up a few times. The gene calls are TRBV20-1 and TRBJ2-3; D perhaps matches TRBD2 (5 bases). The germline gives CDR1 DFQATT, CDR2 SNEGSKA (reference sequence). The CDR3 is made up of 14 amino acids. Between the trimmed V and J ends, which lost 5 bases and 2 bases, there was a span of 14 bases. CDR3 protein: CSAYPSWSTDTQYF. CDR3 sequence (DNA): TGCAGTGCTTATCCTAGCTGGTCCACAGATACGCAGTATTTT.

V usage is TRBV6-4 and J usage is TRBJ1-5, with TRBD1 as a possible D gene (5 bases). Trimming took 7 bases from V and 0 from J, leaving 22 bases between them. This CDR3 spans 18 amino acids. CDR1 and CDR2 from the germline V gene are MRHNA and SNTAGT. CDR3 amino acids: CASTPSPRGEYSNQPQHF. CDR3 coding DNA: TGTGCCAGCACCCCCAGTCCAAGAGGGGAGTATAGCAATCAGCCCCAGCATTTT.

The sample holds one count of this clonotype. V and J are TRBV20-1 and TRBJ2-1; TRBD2 might be the D (5 bases). The V gene's germline CDR1 is DFQATT and CDR2 SNEGSKA (reference sequence). The CDR3 totals 14 residues. Between the trimmed V and J ends, which lost 4 bases and 0 bases, there was a span of 10 bases. CDR3 in DNA: TGCAGTGCTACGAGCGCGGGCTCCTACAATGAGCAGTTCTTC. Protein product: CSATSAGSYNEQFF.